This T cell receptor (beta chain) was recovered during a study of T cell repertoires in cytomegalovirus infection. Trimming removed 8 bases from V and 3 bases from J; junction bases left unmatched: 2. Germline CDR1 is LNHDA and CDR2 is SQIVND (reference sequence). The CDR3 spans 12 residues. MiXCR was run by TCRdb on the reads, yielding one entry per CDR3 protein. Of some 110,000 distinct CDR3 sequences listed, 10% were seen once; the top ten hold approximately 33%. Points on this clonotype: Its antigen is currently unknown.

The specimen sequenced was PBMCs, sequenced either directly or after in vitro stimulation (not recorded which). The sequence came from a human donor in good health (CMV status not recorded). Some clones in this sample may be carry-over from other donors' samples. The rearrangement joins TRBV19 to TRBJ2-3; TRBD1 matches at 7 bases. Here the CDR3 DNA reads TGTGCCAGTGTGGACAGGACAGATACGCAGTATTTT. Translated: CASVDRTDTQYF.